This T cell receptor (beta chain) appears in the sequencing data of a study of cytomegalovirus exposure and HLA in healthy donors. In germline, CDR1 is MGHRA, CDR2 YSYEKL. The CDR3 runs to 15 residues. J lost 8 bases, V lost 4 bases, and 5 bases had no gene match. This clone was detected once. Use of 60 Vbeta and 13 Jbeta primers characterized the PCR. The data were produced by immunoSEQ multiplex PCR, yet TCRdb's version contains in-frame clones alone and is incomplete. This sample carries around 150,000 clones, approximately 72% of them seen once, and the ten largest clones take roughly 2.1%. This chain connects TRBV4-1 to TRBJ2-1, with TRBD2 matching 13 bases. The sequenced material came from PBMCs. The TCR comes from a man aged 35-49 years in good health and CMV-seronegative. CDR3 in DNA: TGCGCCAGCAGCCGGGGACTAGCGGGATTCTATGAGCAGTTCTTC. Encoded protein: CASSRGLAGFYEQFF.